What follows are 25 T cell receptor beta chains derived from one specimen sequenced in a study of Tregs in tolerant kidney transplant recipients. Profiling relied on immunoSEQ multiplex PCR, and the TCRdb table lists in-frame clones only, not all of them. The sample holds approximately 52,000 clones. Sequencing was performed on CD4+ T cells from blood, taken before the transplant. The receptors originated from a human donor who received a combined kidney and bone marrow transplant.

CDR3 residues: CASSPNTGQGAGVFYGYTF. The sequenced part of the CDR3 DNA is TGTGCCAGCTCACCAAACACGGGACAGGGCGCGGGGGTTTTCTATGGC. This chain connects TRBV18 to TRBJ1-2; TRBD1 matches at 9 bases. Sequencing ends 3 residues short of the CDR3 end; the germline J gene provides the rest. The germline V gene encodes CDR1 KGHSH and CDR2 LQKENI. The CDR3 loop spans 19 amino acids. V was clipped by 2 bases and J by 4 bases; unmatched bases: 17.

Turning to this clone: The CDR3 end falls 3 residues outside the read, so it is completed with the germline J gene. The chain joins TRBV7-9 to TRBJ1-4; tentatively, D is TRBD1 (5 bases). The V gene's germline CDR1 is SEHNR and CDR2 FQNEAQ (reference sequence). V gave up 5 bases and J gave up 0 bases, with 10 bases separating them. This CDR3 is 15 amino acids long. The part of the CDR3 DNA that was read is TGTGCCAGCAGCCTGGACACAGCAACTAATGAAAAA. As protein: CASSLDTATNEK. The CDR3 in full is CASSLDTATNEKLFF.

Regarding this clone: Coverage ceases 3 residues before the CDR3 finishes, and the germline J gene fills in the end. The rearrangement joins TRBV6-2 or TRBV6-3 to TRBJ2-5; 7 bases agree with TRBD1. CDR3 size: 15 residues. V lost 5 bases to trimming and J lost 7 bases; unmatched junction nucleotides: 13. CDR1 MNHEY and CDR2 SVGEGT come from the germline V gene. Incomplete CDR3 DNA: TGTGCCAGCAGTAACCTAAGACAGGGCGTTGGGACC. Translated, it gives CASSNLRQGVGT. The CDR3 as a whole reads CASSNLRQGVGTQYF.

Regarding this clone: The read is 3 residues too short to cover the CDR3 end, so that end is filled in from the germline J gene. The chain has TRBV18 and TRBJ2-5; no firm D call. Trimming cost V 2 bases and J 2 bases, with 9 bases left between them. There are 14 residues in the CDR3. Per germline, CDR1 KGHSH and CDR2 LQKENI. The sequenced part of the CDR3 DNA is TGTGCCAGCTCACCAAACTACTCTCAAGAGACC. It codes for CASSPNYSQET. The CDR3 reads in full as CASSPNYSQETQYF.

Comment on this clone: Coverage ceases 3 residues before the CDR3 finishes, and the germline J gene fills in the end. The chain joins TRBV7-2 to TRBJ2-5; perhaps TRBD2 as D (5 bases). Germline CDR1 and CDR2: SGHTA and FQGNSA. CDR3 size: 14 residues. With 2 bases removed from V and 5 bases from J, the gap between germline ends came to 12 bases. The sequenced CDR3 bases are TGTGCCAGCAGCTTAAGAGCGGCCAGGGAGACC. It codes for CASSLRAARET. The CDR3 as a whole reads CASSLRAARETQYF.

Incomplete CDR3 DNA: TGTGCCAGCACCTACACTCCTTTGGGGGCCGCAGATACG. Encoded protein: CASTYTPLGAADT. The full-length CDR3 reads as CASTYTPLGAADTQYF. The rearrangement joins TRBV2 to TRBJ2-3; TRBD1 might be the D (6 bases). The read ends 3 residues shy of where the CDR3 ends; the end is completed using the germline J gene. Trimming took off 7 bases at V and 4 bases at J, with 21 bases between the two ends. The CDR3 spans 16 residues. Germline V gene data show CDR1 as SNHLY and CDR2 as FYNNEI.

With regard to this clone: From the germline J gene comes the end of the CDR3, since the read stops 3 residues before it. This chain links TRBV20-1 with TRBJ2-3, with TRBD1 matching 7 bases. The V gene's germline CDR1 is DFQATT and CDR2 SNEGSKA (reference sequence). The CDR3 has 13 amino acids. V was clipped by 5 bases and J by 4 bases; unmatched bases: 6. The CDR3 reads CSALSGQSDTQYF. The part of the CDR3 DNA that was read is TGCAGTGCTCTTTCGGGACAGTCAGATACG.

Concerning this clone: Read sequence stops 3 residues before the CDR3 end, and the germline J gene provides the missing end. The sample has other DNA sequences that encode this CDR3 too. This chain uses TRBV18 with TRBJ1-5; TRBD1 might be the D (6 bases). The CDR3 is made up of 15 amino acids. V shed 3 bases and J shed 4 bases, with 13 bases lying between them. Germline V gene sequence: CDR1 KGHSH, CDR2 LQKENI. The CDR3 bases that were read are TGTGCCAGCTCACCCTCGGCAGGGGCAAATCAGCCC. It is translated as CASSPSAGANQP. The full CDR3 protein reads CASSPSAGANQPQHF.

Turning to this clone: The CDR3 end falls 3 residues outside the read, so it is completed with the germline J gene. The chain recombines TRBV30 with TRBJ2-1, with TRBD2 matching 7 bases. V gave up 2 bases and J gave up 4 bases; unmatched junction bases: 8. The CDR3 contains 15 residues. The germline CDR1 and CDR2 sequences are GTSNPN and SVGIG (reference sequence). CDR3 sequence: CAWSPPLAVYNEQFF. The CDR3 bases that were read are TGTGCCTGGAGTCCCCCCCTAGCGGTTTACAATGAG.

As regards this clone: Read data end 3 residues before the CDR3 end; the end is taken from the germline J gene. The chain carries TRBV5-1 and TRBJ1-2; 9 bases are shared with TRBD1. The CDR3 is made up of 16 amino acids. With 4 bases clipped from V and 7 bases from J, the junction kept 14 bases outside the gene matches. Germline loops: CDR1 SGHRS, CDR2 YFSETQ. CDR3 DNA, as far as it was read: TGCGCCAGCAGCCGAAGACCTACAGGGGGCGGCTTTGGC. This gives the protein CASSRRPTGGGFG. The CDR3 reads in full as CASSRRPTGGGFGYTF. Drawing the rest from reference TRBV5-1 and TRBJ1-2, the complete variable domain is KAGVTQTPRYLIKTRGQQVTLSCSPISGHRSVSWYQQTPGQGLQFLFEYFSETQRNKGNFPGRFSGRQFSNSRSEMNVSTLELGDSALYLCASSRRPTGGGFGYTFGSGTRLTVV.

Comment on this clone: The read finishes 3 residues shy of the CDR3 end, and the germline J gene is used to complete it. The V call is TRBV6-1, the J call TRBJ2-3; 9 positions agree with TRBD1. Trimming at V came to 4 bases and at J to 8 bases, leaving 7 bases not matched to a gene. Germline assignment: CDR1 MNHNS and CDR2 SASEGT. The CDR3 totals 14 residues. Partial CDR3 DNA: TGTGCCAGCAGTGCACAGGGGGCCGTCCCTACG. It encodes CASSAQGAVPT. The full-length CDR3 reads as CASSAQGAVPTQYF.

Notes on this clone: Read sequence stops 3 residues before the CDR3 end, and the germline J gene provides the missing end. The chain carries TRBV6-2 or TRBV6-3 and TRBJ2-1; possible D gene TRBD2, 6 bases. This CDR3 spans 15 amino acids. With 2 bases removed from V and 2 bases from J, the gap between germline ends came to 10 bases. In germline, CDR1 is MNHEY, CDR2 SVGEGT. The CDR3 protein is CASSYETSAYNEQFF. The sequenced CDR3 bases are TGTGCCAGCAGTTACGAGACTAGTGCCTACAATGAG.

Worth noting for this clone: The read comes to an end 3 residues before the CDR3 does, leaving the germline J gene to fill in the end. The V gene is TRBV10-3, the J gene TRBJ2-3; 16 bases are a match to TRBD2. Germline values: CDR1 ENHRY, CDR2 SYGVKD. J gave up 3 bases and V 6 bases, and 12 bases lay outside the gene matches. This CDR3 comprises 19 residues. CDR3 sequence reads: CAIRPGLAGGPESTDTQYF. CDR3 bases read: TGTGCCATCAGACCGGGACTAGCGGGAGGGCCAGAATCGACAGATACG.

Concerning this clone itself: The read ends 3 residues early relative to the CDR3; the germline J gene fills the gap. This sequence joins TRBV7-2 and TRBJ2-7, with D maybe TRBD2 (6 bases). Germline CDR1 is SGHTA and CDR2 is FQGNSA. The CDR3 is made up of 15 amino acids. Trimming cost V 4 bases and J 0 bases, with 13 bases left between them. This CDR3 is CASSSIAVTSYEQYF. The CDR3 bases that were read are TGTGCCAGCAGCTCGATAGCGGTAACCTCCTACGAG.

A note on this clone: The read comes to an end 3 residues before the CDR3 does, leaving the germline J gene to fill in the end. This chain links TRBV7-9 with TRBJ2-7; 7 nucleotides agree with TRBD1. The CDR3 contains 15 residues. V shed 5 bases, J shed 2 bases, and the junction held 9 bases outside the gene matches. Looked up from germline, CDR1 is SEHNR and CDR2 is FQNEAQ (reference sequence). The sequenced CDR3 bases are TGTGCCAGCAGCCAAAGGACAGGCCCGACCTACGAG. Translation gives CASSQRTGPTYE. The CDR3 reads in full as CASSQRTGPTYEQYF.

CDR3 protein: CASSIGSEFNGEKLFF. CDR3 DNA, as far as it was read: TGCGCCAGCAGCATAGGGTCGGAGTTTAATGGTGAAAAA. V and J are TRBV5-1 and TRBJ1-4, with D uncertain. Read sequence stops 3 residues before the CDR3 end, and the germline J gene provides the missing end. The CDR3 length is 16 residues. V lost 4 bases and J lost 7, with 20 bases in between. Germline V gives CDR1 SGHRS, CDR2 YFSETQ.

Turning to this clone: The read ends 3 residues before the CDR3 terminus; that terminus is restored from the germline J gene. The V gene is TRBV5-6, the J gene TRBJ2-3; 7 nucleotides line up with TRBD1. This CDR3 spans 15 amino acids. V gave up 1 base and J gave up 2 bases; unmatched junction bases: 4. Per germline, CDR1 SGHDT and CDR2 YYEEEE. The DNA read from the CDR3 is TGTGCCAGCAGCTTGTGGGACAGATTCACAGATACG. Encoded protein: CASSLWDRFTDT. The whole CDR3 region reads CASSLWDRFTDTQYF.

With respect to this clone: The CDR3 is cut off 3 residues early in the read; its end comes from the germline J gene. This chain links TRBV20-1 with TRBJ1-1; D gene uncertain. Looked up from germline, CDR1 is DFQATT and CDR2 is SNEGSKA (reference sequence). V gave up 3 bases and J gave up 4 bases, with 9 bases separating them. The CDR3 is 12 residues long. The part of the CDR3 DNA that was read is TGCAGTGCTAGCCCGCGCCCCACTGAA. The encoded protein is CSASPRPTE. Given in full, the CDR3 is CSASPRPTEAFF.

In regard to this clone: The CDR3 extends 3 residues past the end of the read, so its final part is completed from the germline J gene. The chain carries TRBV29-1 and TRBJ1-1, with 8 bases matching TRBD1. Germline V lookup: CDR1 SQVTM, CDR2 ANQGSEA. V gave up 6 bases and J gave up 3 bases; unmatched junction bases: 3. The CDR3 runs 12 residues. This CDR3 is CSVRGQDTEAFF. The covered CDR3 bases are TGCAGCGTCAGGGGGCAGGACACTGAA.

The CDR3 spells CASRWDIYNSPLHF. Partial CDR3 DNA: TGCGCCAGCAGATGGGACATCTATAATTCACCC. V usage is TRBV5-1 and J usage is TRBJ1-6; D may be TRBD1 (6 bases). The read finishes 3 residues shy of the CDR3 end, and the germline J gene is used to complete it. Deletions cut 5 bases from V and 3 bases from J, with 9 bases between. The CDR3 contains 14 residues. The V gene's germline CDR1 is SGHRS and CDR2 YFSETQ.

Comments on this clone: The CDR3 extends 3 residues past the end of the read, so its final part is completed from the germline J gene. The chain carries TRBV5-1 and TRBJ1-2; a possible D gene is TRBD1 (5 bases). Trimming left V 5 bases short and J 3 bases short, with 17 bases between. Germline-derived CDR1 and CDR2 are SGHRS and YFSETQ. The CDR3 runs 15 residues. Incomplete CDR3 DNA: TGCGCCAGCAGACCGGGACTCATGGGGGACTATGGC. It encodes CASRPGLMGDYG. The whole CDR3 protein reads CASRPGLMGDYGYTF. Full variable domain (outside the CDR3, taken from reference TRBV5-1 and TRBJ1-2): KAGVTQTPRYLIKTRGQQVTLSCSPISGHRSVSWYQQTPGQGLQFLFEYFSETQRNKGNFPGRFSGRQFSNSRSEMNVSTLELGDSALYLCASRPGLMGDYGYTFGSGTRLTVV.

About this clone itself: The missing CDR3 end, 3 residues past where the read stops, is filled in from the germline J gene. The gene calls are TRBV14 and TRBJ1-5; D perhaps matches TRBD1 (6 bases). The V end was cut by 10 bases, the J end by 2 bases, with 15 bases between. CDR1 is SGHDN, CDR2 FVKESK, per germline. The CDR3 consists of 14 residues. Incomplete CDR3 DNA: TGTGCCACCCCGGTGGGGGCGGGCAATCAGCCC. Protein sequence: CATPVGAGNQP. The full CDR3 sequence reads CATPVGAGNQPQHF.

Concerning this clone itself: The read is 3 residues too short to cover the CDR3 end, so that end is filled in from the germline J gene. J is TRBJ1-4 and V is TRBV7-2, with D unresolved. In germline, CDR1 is SGHTA, CDR2 FQGNSA. The germline V and J ends were trimmed by 0 bases and 7 bases, with 12 bases remaining between them. The CDR3 has 15 residues. The sequenced CDR3 bases are TGTGCCAGCAGCTTAGCAGGCAGGAGAGGTGAAAAA. Its protein is CASSLAGRRGEK. The CDR3, in full, reads CASSLAGRRGEKLFF.

To note about this clone: The CDR3 is cut off 3 residues early in the read; its end comes from the germline J gene. The chain links TRBV30 to TRBJ2-7, with a possible D match to TRBD1 (6 bases). Trimming took 0 bases from V and 1 from J, leaving 10 bases between them. Per germline, CDR1 GTSNPN and CDR2 SVGIG (reference sequence). The CDR3 length is 14 residues. The CDR3 DNA, read in part, is TGTGCCTGGAGTGTACAGGACAGATCCTACGAG. It encodes CAWSVQDRSYE. The whole CDR3 reads CAWSVQDRSYEQYF.

CDR3 DNA (partial): TGCAGTGCATGGACTAGCGGGCGCACAGATACG. Its translation is CSAWTSGRTDT. The whole CDR3 region reads CSAWTSGRTDTQYF. The chain couples TRBV20-1 to TRBJ2-3, with 11 bases matching TRBD2. The read halts 3 residues ahead of the CDR3 end, with the missing end drawn from the germline J gene. After removal of 6 bases from V and 1 base from J, the junction contained 3 bases not matched to a gene. The CDR3 covers 14 residues. In germline, CDR1 is DFQATT, CDR2 SNEGSKA (reference sequence).